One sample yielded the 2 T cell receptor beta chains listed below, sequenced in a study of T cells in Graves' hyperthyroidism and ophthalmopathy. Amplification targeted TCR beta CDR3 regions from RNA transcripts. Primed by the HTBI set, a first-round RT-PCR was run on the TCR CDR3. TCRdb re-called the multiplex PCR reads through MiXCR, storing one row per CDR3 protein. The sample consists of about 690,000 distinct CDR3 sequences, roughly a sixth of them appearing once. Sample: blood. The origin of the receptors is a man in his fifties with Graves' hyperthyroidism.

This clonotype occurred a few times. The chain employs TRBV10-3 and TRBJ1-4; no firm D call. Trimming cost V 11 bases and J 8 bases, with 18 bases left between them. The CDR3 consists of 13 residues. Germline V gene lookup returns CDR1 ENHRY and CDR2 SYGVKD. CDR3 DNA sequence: TGTGCCGTTTCGAGTGGGGTGGCGGAAAAACTGTTTTTT. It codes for CAVSSGVAEKLFF.

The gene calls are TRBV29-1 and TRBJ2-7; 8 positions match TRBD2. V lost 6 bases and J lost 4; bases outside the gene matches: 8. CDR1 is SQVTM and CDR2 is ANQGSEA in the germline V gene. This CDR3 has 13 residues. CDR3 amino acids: CSVGTREEYEQYF. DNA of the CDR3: TGCAGCGTCGGCACGCGGGAGGAATACGAGCAGTACTTC.